This T cell receptor beta chain was obtained from a study of PD-L1 blockade in urothelial cancer. Overall study context: Patients' atezolizumab regimen, 1,200 mg intravenously every 3 weeks, began around 2014. Blood analysis was done at 3 weeks (second dose) and 6 weeks after treatment began.

TCRdb keeps only in-frame clones here, not all; method: immunoSEQ multiplex PCR. The profile shows more than 15,000 clones, roughly 87% of them singletons. Study outcomes and limitations: Lower than median blood TCR clonality before treatment predicted better survival.

Patients' cancers were locally advanced or metastatic urothelial carcinomas. The V gene end was trimmed by 3 bases and the J gene end by 5 bases; junction bases not matched to a gene: 3. There are 16 residues in the CDR3. Germline CDR1 reads MDHEN; CDR2 reads SYDVKM. By proportion, this clone is medium-sized (0.01 to 0.1%). Its matching antigen is unknown. The V gene is TRBV28, the J gene TRBJ2-1; 14 bases map to TRBD2. The TCR sequence derives from a man aged 50 or older with urothelial cancer. Here the sequenced sample was PBMCs, taken around atezolizumab (anti-PD-L1) treatment. The CDR3 nucleotides read TGTGCCAGCAGTTTGGGACTAGCGGGAGTAGACAATGAGCAGTTCTTC. It translates to CASSLGLAGVDNEQFF.